This T cell receptor beta chain was sequenced in a study of blood T cell repertoires in COVID-19. Turning to the study itself: Samples came from the United States, Italy and Spain, spanning acute and convalescent COVID-19. T cells, B-cell-depleted T cells, or PBMCs supplied cDNA or gDNA.

Per the authors' pipeline: Reference gene primer amplification gave nucleated cell count estimates. Assay used: immunoSEQ multiplex PCR; TCRdb lists only in-frame clones, some missing. V and J calls and clone size are copied from that table; D and trimming were computed from the DNA. This sample has approximately 280,000 clones; roughly nine tenths occur once, and the top ten carry under 2.5%. The germline V gene encodes CDR1 MNHEY and CDR2 SMNVEV (reference sequence). V was shortened by 0 bases and J by 0 bases, with 21 bases between the two germline ends. This CDR3 spans 20 amino acids. The cohort comprised adults aged 18 to 89 years residing in 24 US areas.

The chain combines TRBV27 with TRBJ1-5; the D gene is possibly TRBD1 (6 bases). Sequenced: PBMCs or T cells enriched from blood (not recorded which). The source of this sequence is a woman aged 60 to 75 who had recovered from COVID-19. Here the CDR3 DNA reads TGTGCCAGCAGTTTATCTCCCCGGGACAATGGAAGGAATAGCAATCAGCCCCAGCATTTT. Residues: CASSLSPRDNGRNSNQPQHF.